This T cell receptor beta chain originates from a study of shared clonotypes between healthy human individuals. Generated by immunoSEQ multiplex PCR, the TCRdb table keeps only in-frame clones and is missing some. The sample holds fewer than 550,000 clones; about 75% are singletons and the top ten take about an eighth. The CDR3 spans 12 residues. V dropped 6 bases and J dropped 5; count of bases not matched to a gene: 3. From germline, CDR1 is MDHEN and CDR2 SYDVKM. The chain carries TRBV28 and TRBJ2-7; TRBD1 matches 8 bases. The receptor was derived from a woman aged 40 to 50 in good health. Some clones in this sample may be carry-over from other donors' samples. Sequencing was carried out using PBMCs. The CDR3: CASRRQGNEQYF. The CDR3 DNA sequence: TGTGCCAGCAGGAGACAGGGGAACGAGCAGTACTTC.